This TCR beta chain was obtained from a study of T cell responses to AZD1222 COVID-19 vaccine. Study outcomes and limitations: Close to half of all spike-specific TCRs reportedly target regions of the variants that are unmutated. Dominant at 160-218 and 743-854, vaccine-associated CD4 TCRs also spanned spike. Females made up more of the donors, who were largely white British, and clonal diversity may have come out too low. Of the AZD1222 recipients, only 5 or 6 were seropositive at baseline.

With respect to this clone: Its matching antigen is unknown.

Assay: immunoSEQ multiplex PCR; the TCRdb copy retains only in-frame clones and omits some. The sample has about 83,000 clones, 85% to 95% seen once. The CDR3 loop spans 15 amino acids. Germline V gene sequence: CDR1 MNHNS, CDR2 SASEGT. V dropped 2 bases and J dropped 0 bases, with 11 bases sitting between them. The chain employs TRBV6-1 and TRBJ2-7; maybe TRBD2 (6 bases). The material sequenced was peripheral blood, taken 28 days after the second AZD1222 dose. The TCR originated in an adult who received the AZD1222 COVID-19 vaccine. CDR3 sequence (DNA): TGTGCCAGCAGTGAACAGGCGGGGAGCTCCTACGAGCAGTACTTC. Encoded protein: CASSEQAGSSYEQYF.